This paragraph reports one T cell receptor beta chain. No antigen is known for it. CDR3 length: 16 residues. Germline V gives CDR1 MDHEN, CDR2 SYDVKM. V was pared by 2 bases and J by 0 bases, with 4 bases of the junction left unmatched. This specimen comes from a study of cytotoxic CD8 clonotypes in ibrutinib-treated CLL. Study details: Roughly 10 relapsed/refractory, some 14 treatment-naive; under 18 IGHV unmutated. Study-wide results and caveats: Sustained-remission and progressing patients had different sampling times. Baseline-level clonality went beyond age-matched healthy donors and moved in step with circulating CD8+ T-cell counts.

With sequencing, the targeted depth ranged from 1 in 200,000 to 1 in 1 million T cells. Libraries were prepared by immunoSEQ multiplex PCR; TCRdb keeps only in-frame clonotypes and omits some of them. The table lists roughly 160,000 clones, 81% of them singletons, with approximately 2% in the top ten. The source material was PBMCs, sampled after 12 months of ibrutinib treatment. The chain uses TRBV28 and TRBJ2-7; 10 bases align to TRBD1. This receptor was identified in a human donor with chronic lymphocytic leukemia. CDR3 DNA: TGTGCCAGCAGTTTACCCGGGACAGGGGCCTCCTACGAGCAGTACTTC. Translating it yields CASSLPGTGASYEQYF.